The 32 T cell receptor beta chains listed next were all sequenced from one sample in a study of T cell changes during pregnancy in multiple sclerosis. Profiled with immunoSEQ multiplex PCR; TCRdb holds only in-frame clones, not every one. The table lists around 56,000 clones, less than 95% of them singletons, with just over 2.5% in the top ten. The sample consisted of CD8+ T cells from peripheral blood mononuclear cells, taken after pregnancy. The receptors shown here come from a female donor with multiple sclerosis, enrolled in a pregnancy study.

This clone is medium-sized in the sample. CDR3 DNA sequence: TGTGCCAGCAGTTTATACAGGGGTACCATAGGCTATGGCTACACCTTC. Amino acid sequence: CASSLYRGTIGYGYTF. The chain joins TRBV28 to TRBJ1-2; 7 nucleotides align to TRBD1. V lost 1 base, J lost 4 bases, and 9 bases stayed unmatched. Germline V CDR1 and CDR2: MDHEN, SYDVKM. The length of the CDR3 is 16 residues.

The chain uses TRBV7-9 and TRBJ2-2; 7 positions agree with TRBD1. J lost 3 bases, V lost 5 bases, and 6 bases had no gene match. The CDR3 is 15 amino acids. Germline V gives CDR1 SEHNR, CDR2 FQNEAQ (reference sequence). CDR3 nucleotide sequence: TGTGCCAGCAGCCCTACAGGGGTCTACACCGGGGAGCTGTTTTTT. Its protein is CASSPTGVYTGELFF. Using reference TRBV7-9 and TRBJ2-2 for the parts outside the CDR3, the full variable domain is DTGVSQNPRHKITKRGQNVTFRCDPISEHNRLYWYRQTLGQGPEFLTYFQNEAQLEKSRLLSDRFSAERPKGSFSTLEIQRTEQGDSAMYLCASSPTGVYTGELFFGEGSRLTVL.

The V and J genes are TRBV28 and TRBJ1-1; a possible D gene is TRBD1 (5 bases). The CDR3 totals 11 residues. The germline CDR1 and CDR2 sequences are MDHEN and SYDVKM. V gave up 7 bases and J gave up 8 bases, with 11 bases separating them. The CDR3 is CASTETAEAFF. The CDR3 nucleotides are TGTGCCAGCACCGAGACAGCCGAAGCTTTCTTT.

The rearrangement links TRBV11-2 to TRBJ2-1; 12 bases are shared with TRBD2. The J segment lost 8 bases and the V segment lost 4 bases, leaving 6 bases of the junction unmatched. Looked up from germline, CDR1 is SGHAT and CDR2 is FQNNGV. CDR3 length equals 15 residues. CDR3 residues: CASSSGLAGGYEQFF. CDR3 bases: TGTGCCAGCAGCTCGGGACTAGCGGGTGGTTATGAGCAGTTCTTC.

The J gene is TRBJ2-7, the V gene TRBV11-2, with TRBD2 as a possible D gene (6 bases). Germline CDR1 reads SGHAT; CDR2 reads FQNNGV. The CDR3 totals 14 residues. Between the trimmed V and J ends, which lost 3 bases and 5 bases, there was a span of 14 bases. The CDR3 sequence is CASSLRPGGDEQYF. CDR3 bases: TGTGCCAGCAGCTTGCGACCCGGGGGTGACGAGCAGTACTTC.

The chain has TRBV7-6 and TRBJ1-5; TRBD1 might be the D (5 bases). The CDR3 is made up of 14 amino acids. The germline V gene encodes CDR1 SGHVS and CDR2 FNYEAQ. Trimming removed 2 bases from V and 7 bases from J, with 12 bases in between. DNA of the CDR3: TGTGCCAGCAGCTTACGGGGGGAGGGACAGCCCCAGCATTTT. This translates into CASSLRGEGQPQHF.

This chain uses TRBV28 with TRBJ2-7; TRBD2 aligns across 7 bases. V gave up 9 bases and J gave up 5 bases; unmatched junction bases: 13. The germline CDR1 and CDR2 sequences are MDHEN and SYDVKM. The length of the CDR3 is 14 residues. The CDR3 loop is CASTSWRENHEQYF. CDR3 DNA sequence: TGTGCCAGTACCTCTTGGCGGGAGAACCACGAGCAGTACTTC.

DNA of the CDR3: TGTGCCAGCAGCTTCAGGGAGGGAGTGGACACTGAAGCTTTCTTT. This gives the protein CASSFREGVDTEAFF. The genes are TRBV5-8 and TRBJ1-1; weak D call: TRBD1 (5 bases). The CDR3 totals 15 residues. Between the trimmed V and J ends, which lost 2 bases and 3 bases, there was a span of 14 bases. Germline lookup yields CDR1 SGHTS and CDR2 YDEGEE.

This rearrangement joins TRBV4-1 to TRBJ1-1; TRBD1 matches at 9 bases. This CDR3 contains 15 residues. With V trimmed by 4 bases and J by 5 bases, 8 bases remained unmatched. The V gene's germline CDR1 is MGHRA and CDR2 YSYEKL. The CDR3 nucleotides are TGCGCCAGCAGCCTCCCGACAGGGGGAGTTACTGAAGCTTTCTTT. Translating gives CASSLPTGGVTEAFF.

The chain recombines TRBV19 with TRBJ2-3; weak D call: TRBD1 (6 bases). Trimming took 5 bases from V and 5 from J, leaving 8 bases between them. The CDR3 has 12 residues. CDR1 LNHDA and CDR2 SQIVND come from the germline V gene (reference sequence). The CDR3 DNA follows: TGTGCCAGTAGTCACAGGGTAGATACGCAGTATTTT. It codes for CASSHRVDTQYF.

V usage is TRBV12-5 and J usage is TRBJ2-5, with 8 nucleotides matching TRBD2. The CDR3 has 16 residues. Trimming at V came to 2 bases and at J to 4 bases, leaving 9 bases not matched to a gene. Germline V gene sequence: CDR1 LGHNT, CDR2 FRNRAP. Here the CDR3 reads CASGLWAGGGRETQYF. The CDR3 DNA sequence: TGTGCTAGTGGTTTGTGGGCGGGAGGAGGTAGAGAGACCCAGTACTTC. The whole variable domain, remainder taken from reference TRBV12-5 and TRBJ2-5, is DARVTQTPRHKVTEMGQEVTMRCQPILGHNTVFWYRQTMMQGLELLAYFRNRAPLDDSGMPKDRFSAEMPDATLATLKIQPSEPRDSAVYFCASGLWAGGGRETQYFGPGTRLLVL.

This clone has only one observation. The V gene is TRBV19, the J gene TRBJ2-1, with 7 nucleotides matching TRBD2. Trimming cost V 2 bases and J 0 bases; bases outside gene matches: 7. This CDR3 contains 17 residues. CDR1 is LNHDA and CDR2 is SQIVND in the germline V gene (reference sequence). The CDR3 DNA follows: TGTGCCAGTAGTATATCTAGCGGCCGACGCTCCTACAATGAGCAGTTCTTC. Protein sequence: CASSISSGRRSYNEQFF.

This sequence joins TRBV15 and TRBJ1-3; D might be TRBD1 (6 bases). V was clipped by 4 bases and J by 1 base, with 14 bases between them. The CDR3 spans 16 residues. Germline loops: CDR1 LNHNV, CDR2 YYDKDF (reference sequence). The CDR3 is CATSTGQQGSGNTIYF. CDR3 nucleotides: TGTGCCACCAGCACCGGACAACAGGGTTCTGGAAACACCATATATTTT.

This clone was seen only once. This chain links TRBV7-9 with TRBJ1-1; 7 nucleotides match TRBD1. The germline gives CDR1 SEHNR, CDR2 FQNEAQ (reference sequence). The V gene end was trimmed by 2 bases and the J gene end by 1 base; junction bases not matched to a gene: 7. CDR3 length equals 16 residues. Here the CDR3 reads CASSLPRGTANTEAFF. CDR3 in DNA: TGTGCCAGCAGCTTACCCCGGGGGACAGCGAACACTGAAGCTTTCTTT. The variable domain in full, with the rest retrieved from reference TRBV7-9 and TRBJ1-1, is DTGVSQNPRHKITKRGQNVTFRCDPISEHNRLYWYRQTLGQGPEFLTYFQNEAQLEKSRLLSDRFSAERPKGSFSTLEIQRTEQGDSAMYLCASSLPRGTANTEAFFGQGTRLTVV.

Here the CDR3 reads CASSGGRPGLINEKLFF. CDR3 DNA sequence: TGTGCCAGCAGTGGAGGCCGACCGGGACTCATTAATGAAAAACTGTTTTTT. The chain employs TRBV2 and TRBJ1-4; perhaps TRBD1 as D (5 bases). Germline V gives CDR1 SNHLY, CDR2 FYNNEI. The CDR3 length is 17 residues. Trimming stripped 4 bases from V and 4 bases from J, with 19 bases between.

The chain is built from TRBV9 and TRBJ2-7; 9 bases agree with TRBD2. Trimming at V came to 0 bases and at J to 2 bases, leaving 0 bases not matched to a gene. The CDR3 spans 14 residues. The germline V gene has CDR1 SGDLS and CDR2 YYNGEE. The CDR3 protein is CASSVASGTYEQYF. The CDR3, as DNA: TGTGCCAGCAGCGTAGCTAGCGGGACCTACGAGCAGTACTTC. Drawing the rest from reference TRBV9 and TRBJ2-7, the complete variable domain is DSGVTQTPKHLITATGQRVTLRCSPRSGDLSVYWYQQSLDQGLQFLIQYYNGEERAKGNILERFSAQQFPDLHSELNLSSLELGDSALYFCASSVASGTYEQYFGPGTRLTVT.

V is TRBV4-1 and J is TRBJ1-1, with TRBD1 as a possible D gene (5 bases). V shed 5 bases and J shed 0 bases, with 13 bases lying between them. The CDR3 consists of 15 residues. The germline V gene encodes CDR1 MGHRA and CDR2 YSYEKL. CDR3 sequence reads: CASSNMGQLNTEAFF. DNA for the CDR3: TGCGCCAGCAGCAATATGGGGCAATTGAACACTGAAGCTTTCTTT.

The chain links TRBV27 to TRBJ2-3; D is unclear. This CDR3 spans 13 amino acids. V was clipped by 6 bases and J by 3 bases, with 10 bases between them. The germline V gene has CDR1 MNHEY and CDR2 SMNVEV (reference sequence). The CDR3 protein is CASSWAPTDTQYF. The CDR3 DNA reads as TGTGCCAGCAGCTGGGCCCCTACAGATACGCAGTATTTT.

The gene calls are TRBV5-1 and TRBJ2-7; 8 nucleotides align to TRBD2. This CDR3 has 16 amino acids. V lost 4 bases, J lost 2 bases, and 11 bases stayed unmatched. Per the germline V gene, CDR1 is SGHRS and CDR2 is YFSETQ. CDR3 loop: CASSPDRGGIPYEQYF. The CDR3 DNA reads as TGCGCCAGCAGCCCAGATCGGGGGGGAATACCCTACGAGCAGTACTTC.

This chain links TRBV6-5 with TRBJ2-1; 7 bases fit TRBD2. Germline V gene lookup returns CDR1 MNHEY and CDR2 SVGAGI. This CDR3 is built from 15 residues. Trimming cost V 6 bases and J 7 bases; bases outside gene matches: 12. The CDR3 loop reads CASSYGLAVGNEQFF. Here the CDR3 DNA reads TGTGCCAGCAGCTATGGGCTAGCGGTAGGGAATGAGCAGTTCTTC.

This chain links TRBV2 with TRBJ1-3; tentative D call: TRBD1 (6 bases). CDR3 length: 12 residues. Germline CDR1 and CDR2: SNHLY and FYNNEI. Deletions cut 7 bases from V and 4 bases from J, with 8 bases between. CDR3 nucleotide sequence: TGTGCCAGCATAACAGGGGGAAACACCATATATTTT. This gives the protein CASITGGNTIYF. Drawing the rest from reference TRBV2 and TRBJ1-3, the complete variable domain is EPEVTQTPSHQVTQMGQEVILRCVPISNHLYFYWYRQILGQKVEFLVSFYNNEISEKSEIFDDQFSVERPDGSNFTLKIRSTKLEDSAMYFCASITGGNTIYFGEGSWLTVV.

The CDR3 DNA follows: TGTGCCAGCAGAGTCACTTCAGGGGAAAACACAGATACGCAGTATTTT. Its translation: CASRVTSGENTDTQYF. The genes are TRBV2 and TRBJ2-3; tentatively, D is TRBD1 (6 bases). V lost 6 bases to trimming and J lost 2 bases, with 18 bases between them. CDR1 SNHLY and CDR2 FYNNEI come from the germline V gene. CDR3 length equals 16 residues.

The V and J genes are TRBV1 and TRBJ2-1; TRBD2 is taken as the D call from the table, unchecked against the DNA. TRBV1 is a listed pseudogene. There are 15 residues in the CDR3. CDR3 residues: CTSSLLEWRVNEQFF. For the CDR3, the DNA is TGCACCAGCAGCCTATTGGAATGGAGGGTCAATGAGCAGTTCTTC.

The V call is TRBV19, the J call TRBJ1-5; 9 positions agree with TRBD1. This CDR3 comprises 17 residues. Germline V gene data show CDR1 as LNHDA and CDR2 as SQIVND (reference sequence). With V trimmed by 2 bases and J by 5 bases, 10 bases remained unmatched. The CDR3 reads CASSIRLGGQGYQPQHF. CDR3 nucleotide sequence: TGTGCCAGTAGTATAAGGCTTGGGGGACAGGGTTATCAGCCCCAGCATTTT.

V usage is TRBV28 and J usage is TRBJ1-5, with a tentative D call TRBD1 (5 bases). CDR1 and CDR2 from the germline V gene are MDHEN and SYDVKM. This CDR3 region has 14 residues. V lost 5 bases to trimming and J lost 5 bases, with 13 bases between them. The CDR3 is CASSPMTDYQPQHF. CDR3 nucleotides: TGTGCCAGCAGTCCGATGACAGATTATCAGCCCCAGCATTTT.

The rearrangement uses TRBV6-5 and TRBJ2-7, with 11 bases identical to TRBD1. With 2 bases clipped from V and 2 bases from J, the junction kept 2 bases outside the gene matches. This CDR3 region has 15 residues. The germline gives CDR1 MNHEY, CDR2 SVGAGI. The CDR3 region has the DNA TGTGCCAGCAGTTACGCGGGACAGGGGGCCTACGAGCAGTACTTC. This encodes CASSYAGQGAYEQYF.

CDR3 protein: CASSFLQGGSHEQFF. In nucleotides, the CDR3 is TGTGCCAGCAGTTTTCTACAGGGGGGCTCCCATGAGCAGTTCTTC. The chain is built from TRBV28 and TRBJ2-1; TRBD1 aligns across 8 bases. From germline, CDR1 is MDHEN and CDR2 SYDVKM. V was pared by 3 bases and J by 8 bases, with 9 bases of the junction left unmatched. The CDR3 runs 15 residues.

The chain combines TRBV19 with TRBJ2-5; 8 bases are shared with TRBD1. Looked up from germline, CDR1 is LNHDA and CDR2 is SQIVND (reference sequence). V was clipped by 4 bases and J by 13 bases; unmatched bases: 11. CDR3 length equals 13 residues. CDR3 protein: CASSTGGQVVVYF. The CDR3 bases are TGTGCCAGTAGTACCGGGGGACAGGTGGTGGTGTACTTC.

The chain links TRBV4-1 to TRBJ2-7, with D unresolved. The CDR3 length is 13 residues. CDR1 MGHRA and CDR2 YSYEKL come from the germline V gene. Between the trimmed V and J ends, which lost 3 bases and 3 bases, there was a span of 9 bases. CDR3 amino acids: CASSHDFNYEQYF. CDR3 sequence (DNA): TGCGCCAGCAGCCATGACTTCAACTACGAGCAGTACTTC.

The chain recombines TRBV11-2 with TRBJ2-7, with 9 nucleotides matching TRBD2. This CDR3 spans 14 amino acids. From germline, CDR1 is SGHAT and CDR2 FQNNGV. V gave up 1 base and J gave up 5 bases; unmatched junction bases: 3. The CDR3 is CASSLGLAGDEQYF. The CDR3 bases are TGTGCCAGCAGCTTAGGTTTAGCGGGAGACGAGCAGTACTTC.

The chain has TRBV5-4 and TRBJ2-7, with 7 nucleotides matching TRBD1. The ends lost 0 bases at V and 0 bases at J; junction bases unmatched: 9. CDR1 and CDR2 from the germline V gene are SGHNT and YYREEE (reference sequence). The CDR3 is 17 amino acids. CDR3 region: CASSLGRQGPPSYEQYF. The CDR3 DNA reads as TGTGCCAGCAGCTTGGGTCGACAGGGACCTCCCTCCTACGAGCAGTACTTC.

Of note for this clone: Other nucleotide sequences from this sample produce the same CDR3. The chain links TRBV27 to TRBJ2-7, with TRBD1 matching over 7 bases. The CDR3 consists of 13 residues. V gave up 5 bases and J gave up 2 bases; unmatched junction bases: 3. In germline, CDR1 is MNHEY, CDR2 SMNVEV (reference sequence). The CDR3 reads CASSLGTAYEQYF. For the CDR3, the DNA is TGTGCCAGCAGTCTGGGGACAGCCTACGAGCAGTACTTC.